This TCR beta chain appears in the sequencing data of a study of molecular identifiers for immune sequencing clone quantification. Study information: Replicate runs used RNA from about 20,000 or 100,000 naive CD8 cells, which was split five ways into aliquots, and four of those aliquots were then sequenced.

Study findings and constraints: Over 98% of effector molecules, but under 1% in naive cells, were held by clones with more than 20 RNA copies.

Generation of bulk TCR libraries relied on previously described methods and listed TCR primers. TCRdb analysed the PCR reads with MiXCR anew, one entry per CDR3 protein. Among about 640,000 distinct CDR3 sequences listed, nearly 20% were seen once. Remarks on this clonotype: Its antigen is unknown. Possible read error: a much larger clone is one base away.

The source material was naive CD8+ T cells from blood, with Jurkat cell RNA spiked in. Indicated subset: FACS-sorted CD8+CD4-CCR7+CD45RA+ naive T cells. The receptor's source is a human donor in good health. Some libraries in this study had Jurkat cell RNA spiked in.

The CDR3 DNA reads TGCGCCAGCAGCCAAGATCAGACCCGGGACCCCCACGAGCAGTACTTC. Translating gives CASSQDQTRDPHEQYF. The rearrangement joins TRBV4-1 to TRBJ2-7, with D possibly being TRBD1 or TRBD2 (5 bases each). V dropped 0 bases and J dropped 5 bases, with 17 bases sitting between them. Germline V gives CDR1 MGHRA, CDR2 YSYEKL. The CDR3 is 16 amino acids.